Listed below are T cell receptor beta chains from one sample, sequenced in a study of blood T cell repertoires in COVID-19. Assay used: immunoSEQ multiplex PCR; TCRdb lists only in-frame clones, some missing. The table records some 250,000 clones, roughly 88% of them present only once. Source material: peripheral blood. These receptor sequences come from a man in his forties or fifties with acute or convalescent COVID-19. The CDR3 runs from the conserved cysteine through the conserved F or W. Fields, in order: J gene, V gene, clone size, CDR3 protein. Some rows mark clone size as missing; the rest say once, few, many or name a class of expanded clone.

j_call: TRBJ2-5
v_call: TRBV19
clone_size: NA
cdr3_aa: CASSPLGGGETQYF

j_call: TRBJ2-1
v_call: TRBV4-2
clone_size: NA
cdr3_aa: CASSQGQSYNEQFF

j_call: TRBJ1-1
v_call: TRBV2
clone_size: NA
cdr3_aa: CASSEGGTKRAFF

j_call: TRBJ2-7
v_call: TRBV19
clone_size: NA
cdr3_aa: CASTDTSGYEQYF

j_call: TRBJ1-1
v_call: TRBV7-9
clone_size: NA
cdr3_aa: CASSIYSNWGQGTEAFF

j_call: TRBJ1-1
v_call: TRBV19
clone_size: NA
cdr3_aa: CASSIIRARGGTEAFF

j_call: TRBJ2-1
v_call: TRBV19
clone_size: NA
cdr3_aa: CASSIRRQDLGDEQFF

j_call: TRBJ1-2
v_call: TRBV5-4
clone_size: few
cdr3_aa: CASSPEQGVDYGYTF

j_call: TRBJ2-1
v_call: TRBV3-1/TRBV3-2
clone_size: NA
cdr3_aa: CASSQQVSSYNEQFF

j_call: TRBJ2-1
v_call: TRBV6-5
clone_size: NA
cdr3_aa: CASSYRSGEQFF

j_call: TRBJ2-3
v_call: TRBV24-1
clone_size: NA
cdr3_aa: CATSEGAGVPDTQYF

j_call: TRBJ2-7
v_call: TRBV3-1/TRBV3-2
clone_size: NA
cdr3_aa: CASSQDASTYEQYF

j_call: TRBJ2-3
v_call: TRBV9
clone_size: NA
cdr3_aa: CASSPDTQGGFTDTQYF

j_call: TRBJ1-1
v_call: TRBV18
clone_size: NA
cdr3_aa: CASSPGTGVRTEAFF

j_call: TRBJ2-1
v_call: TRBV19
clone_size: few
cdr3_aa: CASSIQGYNEQFF

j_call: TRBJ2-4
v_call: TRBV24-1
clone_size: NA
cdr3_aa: CATIQAGGFTKNIQYF

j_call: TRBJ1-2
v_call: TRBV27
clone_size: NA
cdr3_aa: CASSLSSGQGIYGYTF

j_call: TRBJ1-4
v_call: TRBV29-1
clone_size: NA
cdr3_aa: CSVLYRGPNEKLFF

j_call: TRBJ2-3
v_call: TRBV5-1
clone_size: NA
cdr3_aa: CASSLYVDTSGSTDTQYF

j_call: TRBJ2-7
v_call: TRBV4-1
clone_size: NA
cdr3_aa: CASSLNQDTTLYEQYF

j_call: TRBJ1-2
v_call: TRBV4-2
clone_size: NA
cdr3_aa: CASSLSTDSPYGYTF

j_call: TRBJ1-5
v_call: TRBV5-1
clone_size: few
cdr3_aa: CASSLDWENQPQHF

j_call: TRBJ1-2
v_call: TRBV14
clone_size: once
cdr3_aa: CASSQVPGQAYGYTF

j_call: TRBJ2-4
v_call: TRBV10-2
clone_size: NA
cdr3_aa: CASSEVSGGNIQYF

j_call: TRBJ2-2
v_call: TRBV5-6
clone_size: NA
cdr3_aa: CASSLRPLGQGGNGELFF

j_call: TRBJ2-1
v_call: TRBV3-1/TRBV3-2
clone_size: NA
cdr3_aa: CASSQGAGKGHNEQFF

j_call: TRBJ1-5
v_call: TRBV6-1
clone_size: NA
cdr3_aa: CASSWTVDQPQHF

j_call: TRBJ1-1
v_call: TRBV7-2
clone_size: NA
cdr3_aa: CASSTGPNTEAFF

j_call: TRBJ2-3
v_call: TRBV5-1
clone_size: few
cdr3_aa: CASSLGLAASTDTQYF

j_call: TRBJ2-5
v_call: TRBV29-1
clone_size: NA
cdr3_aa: CSVYPQGPGWETQYF

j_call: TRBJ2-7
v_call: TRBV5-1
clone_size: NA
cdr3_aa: CASSPTSGTYEQYF

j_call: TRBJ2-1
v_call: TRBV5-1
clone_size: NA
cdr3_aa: CASSLTGAGGYNEQFF

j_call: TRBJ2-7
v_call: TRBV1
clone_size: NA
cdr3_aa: CTSDRSKGLAKKRSSYEQYF

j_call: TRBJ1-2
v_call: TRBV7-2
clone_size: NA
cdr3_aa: CASSSSGGNYGYTF